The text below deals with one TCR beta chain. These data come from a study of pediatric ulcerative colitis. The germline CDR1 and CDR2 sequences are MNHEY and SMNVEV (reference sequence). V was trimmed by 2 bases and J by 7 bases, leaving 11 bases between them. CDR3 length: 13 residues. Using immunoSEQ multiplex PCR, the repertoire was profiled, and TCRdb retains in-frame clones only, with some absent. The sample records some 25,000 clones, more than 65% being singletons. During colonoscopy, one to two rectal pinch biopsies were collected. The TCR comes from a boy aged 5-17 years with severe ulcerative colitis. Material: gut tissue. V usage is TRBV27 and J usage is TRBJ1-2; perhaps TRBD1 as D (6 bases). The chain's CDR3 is CASSLIGGAGYTF. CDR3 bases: TGTGCCAGCAGTTTAATCGGGGGCGCTGGCTACACCTTC.